A single sample gave rise to the 29 T cell receptor beta chains below, sequenced in a study of T cell changes during pregnancy in multiple sclerosis. TCRdb's table, derived via immunoSEQ multiplex PCR, lists solely in-frame clones and lacks some. This table has tens of thousands of clones, about 88% appearing once. Sequenced here: CD8+ T cells from peripheral blood mononuclear cells, sampled in the second trimester of pregnancy. The receptor source for this set is a female donor with multiple sclerosis, enrolled in a pregnancy study.

Written as DNA, the CDR3 is TGCGCCAGCAGCCAAGATTTGGCAGGGGATGGCTACACCTTC. Protein sequence: CASSQDLAGDGYTF. The chain recombines TRBV4-1 with TRBJ1-2, with a tentative D call TRBD1 (6 bases). This CDR3 region has 14 residues. V lost 0 bases and J lost 6, with 11 bases in between. The germline CDR1 and CDR2 sequences are MGHRA and YSYEKL.

The rearrangement joins TRBV29-1 to TRBJ1-1; D is ambiguous. The CDR3 totals 13 residues. Trimming shortened V by 5 bases and J by 2 bases, and 12 bases separated the two germline ends. CDR1 is SQVTM, CDR2 ANQGSEA, per germline. CDR3 nucleotides: TGCAGCGTTTTGAGGGAGGGAAACACTGAAGCTTTCTTT. Protein product: CSVLREGNTEAFF.

The V gene is TRBV19, the J gene TRBJ1-2; 8 bases map to TRBD1. V gave up 5 bases and J gave up 4 bases; unmatched junction bases: 9. The CDR3 consists of 15 residues. The germline CDR1 and CDR2 sequences are LNHDA and SQIVND (reference sequence). The CDR3 region is CASSPQGGLLYGYTF. The CDR3, as DNA: TGTGCCAGTAGTCCACAGGGGGGGCTCCTCTATGGCTACACCTTC.

V is TRBV7-2 and J is TRBJ2-3; 7 bases agree with TRBD2. The CDR3 totals 16 residues. V lost 4 bases to trimming and J lost 0 bases; unmatched junction nucleotides: 7. Looked up from germline, CDR1 is SGHTA and CDR2 is FQGNSA. The CDR3 protein is CASSSFSSGSTDTQYF. The DNA of the CDR3 is TGTGCCAGCAGCTCTTTCTCTAGCGGAAGCACAGATACGCAGTATTTT. Full variable domain (outside the CDR3, taken from reference TRBV7-2 and TRBJ2-3): GAGVSQSPSNKVTEKGKDVELRCDPISGHTALYWYRQSLGQGLEFLIYFQGNSAPDKSGLPSDRFSAERTGGSVSTLTIQRTQQEDSAVYLCASSSFSSGSTDTQYFGPGTRLTVL.

The chain employs TRBV5-6 and TRBJ2-7; possibly TRBD2 for D (6 bases). The ends were cut back, 4 bases at V and 3 bases at J, with 20 bases in the middle. The CDR3 covers 16 residues. Germline values: CDR1 SGHDT, CDR2 YYEEEE. For the CDR3, the DNA is TGTGCCAGCAGCCAATCCGCCGGGGGAAAATTCTACGAGCAGTACTTC. Protein: CASSQSAGGKFYEQYF.

The gene calls are TRBV10-3 and TRBJ1-2, with D perhaps TRBD1 (6 bases). Between the trimmed V and J ends, which lost 3 bases and 5 bases, there was a span of 28 bases. The CDR3 covers 19 residues. CDR1 and CDR2 from the germline V gene are ENHRY and SYGVKD. The CDR3 DNA is TGTGCCATCAGTGATTTAATCGGGGGGCCCCTTAACTTTGGGTATGGCTACACCTTC. Translating it yields CAISDLIGGPLNFGYGYTF.

The V gene is TRBV4-2, the J gene TRBJ2-1, with D unclear. The V gene's germline CDR1 is LGHNA and CDR2 YNFKEQ. This CDR3 spans 17 amino acids. Between the trimmed V and J ends, which lost 0 bases and 0 bases, there was a span of 12 bases. CDR3: CASSQEISASSYNEQFF. The CDR3 coding sequence is TGTGCCAGCAGCCAAGAGATTTCTGCCAGCTCCTACAATGAGCAGTTCTTC.

V and J are TRBV7-9 and TRBJ2-1, with TRBD2 matching 7 bases. The CDR3 is 14 residues long. CDR1 and CDR2 (germline): SEHNR, FQNEAQ (reference sequence). V trimming: 5 bases; J trimming: 3 bases; junction bases outside the gene matches: 4. This CDR3 reads CASSLGGYYNEQFF. In DNA, the CDR3 is TGTGCCAGCAGCCTGGGAGGGTACTACAATGAGCAGTTCTTC.

The J gene is TRBJ2-1, the V gene TRBV19; TRBD2 agrees at 8 bases. Germline assignment: CDR1 LNHDA and CDR2 SQIVND (reference sequence). V was clipped by 7 bases and J by 0 bases; unmatched bases: 8. CDR3 size: 16 residues. CDR3 DNA: TGTGCCAGTATCGATACCGGGACTAGCTCCTACAATGAGCAGTTCTTC. Translated, it gives CASIDTGTSSYNEQFF.

The chain links TRBV7-9 to TRBJ2-2, with TRBD2 matching 7 bases. The CDR3 has 14 amino acids. J gave up 4 bases and V 8 bases, and 7 bases lay outside the gene matches. The V gene's germline CDR1 is SEHNR and CDR2 FQNEAQ (reference sequence). In nucleotides, the CDR3 is TGTGCCAGCGACGCGGGAGTCAGCACCGGGGAGCTGTTTTTT. The encoded protein is CASDAGVSTGELFF.

The gene calls are TRBV7-2 and TRBJ2-7, with 7 bases aligning to TRBD1. V was clipped by 5 bases and J by 3 bases; unmatched bases: 13. CDR3 length equals 16 residues. In germline, CDR1 is SGHTA, CDR2 FQGNSA. The CDR3 nucleotides read TGTGCCAGCAGCACCTCGGACAGGCTCGTCGACTACGAGCAGTACTTC. Amino acids: CASSTSDRLVDYEQYF.

The chain uses TRBV7-3 and TRBJ2-7; 8 bases line up with TRBD1. CDR1 is SGHTA and CDR2 is FQGTGA in the germline V gene. The CDR3 consists of 14 residues. The trim removed 1 base at V and 4 bases at J, leaving 3 bases unmatched. The CDR3 DNA follows: TGTGCCAGCAGCTTAAGCGGACAGGGTTACGAGCAGTACTTC. Amino acid sequence: CASSLSGQGYEQYF.

This sequence joins TRBV11-2 and TRBJ2-3; 12 bases align to TRBD2. J was trimmed by 2 bases and V by 1 base; bases with no gene match: 4. Germline CDR1 is SGHAT and CDR2 is FQNNGV. This CDR3 is built from 17 residues. CDR3 loop: CASSLGLAGGDTDTQYF. For the CDR3, the DNA is TGTGCCAGCAGCTTAGGGCTAGCGGGAGGGGACACAGATACGCAGTATTTT.

This clone was seen once. The chain couples TRBV27 to TRBJ2-3; D might be TRBD2 (6 bases). Trimming left V 7 bases short and J 6 bases short, with 8 bases between. The CDR3 has 11 amino acids. Germline CDR1 is MNHEY and CDR2 is SMNVEV (reference sequence). CDR3 coding DNA: TGTGCCAGCAAGGCGGGGGATACGCAGTATTTT. Its translation: CASKAGDTQYF.

This chain joins TRBV6-4 and TRBJ2-2, with D possibly being TRBD2 (6 bases). Germline assignment: CDR1 MRHNA and CDR2 SNTAGT. Trimming took off 1 base at V and 0 bases at J, with 9 bases between the two ends. The length of the CDR3 is 16 residues. CDR3 in amino acids: CASSDWPSANTGELFF. The CDR3 nucleotides read TGTGCCAGCAGTGACTGGCCTAGCGCGAACACCGGGGAGCTGTTTTTT.

This chain uses TRBV27 with TRBJ2-7, with 10 positions matching TRBD1. Germline lookup yields CDR1 MNHEY and CDR2 SMNVEV (reference sequence). CDR3 length equals 19 residues. V was clipped by 3 bases and J by 2 bases; unmatched bases: 16. The CDR3 is CASSLRSSSGTGDPYEQYF. CDR3 coding DNA: TGTGCCAGCAGTTTGCGATCTTCCTCCGGGACAGGGGATCCCTACGAGCAGTACTTC.

This chain connects TRBV27 to TRBJ2-3; the match to TRBD2 covers 10 bases. CDR1 and CDR2 (germline): MNHEY, SMNVEV (reference sequence). The CDR3 is 15 residues long. J lost 5 bases, V lost 4 bases, and 6 bases had no gene match. The CDR3 nucleotides are TGTGCCAGCAGTTGGGGTAGCGGGGGGAAAGATACGCAGTATTTT. Protein sequence: CASSWGSGGKDTQYF.

The rearrangement joins TRBV29-1 to TRBJ2-3; 7 bases align to TRBD1. CDR1 and CDR2 (germline): SQVTM, ANQGSEA. The CDR3 has 14 amino acids. V dropped 3 bases and J dropped 9; count of bases not matched to a gene: 12. The CDR3 DNA is TGCAGCGTTGATGGCATCCTCGGCAGGGGGACGCAGTATTTT. This encodes CSVDGILGRGTQYF.

This clone was detected a few times. J is TRBJ2-7 and V is TRBV6-1; TRBD2 agrees at 9 bases. CDR3 size: 15 residues. Germline-derived CDR1 and CDR2 are MNHNS and SASEGT. Losses at the gene ends were 2 bases for V and 3 bases for J; bases not matched to a gene: 5. CDR3 nucleotide sequence: TGTGCCAGCAGTGAACTCAGCGGGGGGAACTACGAGCAGTACTTC. This codes for CASSELSGGNYEQYF.

The V and J genes are TRBV27 and TRBJ1-2, with D hard to call. Trimming stripped 3 bases from V and 4 bases from J, with 6 bases between. The CDR3 is 12 residues long. Germline CDR1 MNHEY, CDR2 SMNVEV (reference sequence). CDR3 sequence: CASSLSIYGYTF. In DNA form, the CDR3 reads TGTGCCAGCAGTTTGTCTATCTATGGCTACACCTTC.

There are a few counts of this clone. The rearrangement uses TRBV5-4 and TRBJ1-2; possibly TRBD1 for D (6 bases). This CDR3 contains 14 residues. Germline CDR1 SGHNT, CDR2 YYREEE (reference sequence). Trimming removed 4 bases at V and 8 bases at J, with 18 bases between. CDR3 amino acids: CASSQLQGSRGYTF. The DNA for the CDR3 is TGTGCCAGCAGCCAACTACAGGGTAGTCGAGGCTACACCTTC.

This rearrangement joins TRBV7-9 to TRBJ1-1; D unresolved. Trimming shortened V by 0 bases and J by 1 base, and 9 bases separated the two germline ends. The CDR3 is 15 amino acids. Germline CDR1 is SEHNR and CDR2 is FQNEAQ (reference sequence). CDR3 sequence reads: CASSLAPGKNTEAFF. The CDR3 DNA follows: TGTGCCAGCAGCTTAGCGCCGGGGAAGAACACTGAAGCTTTCTTT.

The CDR3 region is CASKLEGNQPQHF. In DNA, the CDR3 is TGTGCCAGTAAGTTGGAGGGCAATCAGCCCCAGCATTTT. This rearrangement joins TRBV19 to TRBJ1-5; D not certain. The germline CDR1 and CDR2 sequences are LNHDA and SQIVND (reference sequence). Trimming took off 7 bases at V and 2 bases at J, with 9 bases between the two ends. This CDR3 spans 13 amino acids.

This chain connects TRBV9 to TRBJ2-6; D might be TRBD2 (6 bases). The germline V and J ends were trimmed by 7 bases and 2 bases, with 19 bases remaining between them. This CDR3 spans 17 amino acids. The germline V gene has CDR1 SGDLS and CDR2 YYNGEE. CDR3 in amino acids: CASGVREEMTGANVLTF. CDR3 nucleotide sequence: TGTGCCAGCGGGGTGCGGGAAGAAATGACTGGGGCCAACGTCCTGACTTTC.

The chain joins TRBV27 to TRBJ2-2, with TRBD2 as a possible D gene (7 bases). Germline loops: CDR1 MNHEY, CDR2 SMNVEV (reference sequence). The CDR3 has 15 amino acids. V lost 4 bases and J lost 5, with 14 bases in between. The CDR3 region is CASSSEGGGTGELFF. In nucleotides, the CDR3 is TGTGCCAGCAGTTCGGAGGGAGGGGGAACCGGGGAGCTGTTTTTT.

The chain combines TRBV29-1 with TRBJ2-2, with TRBD1 matching 7 bases. The CDR3 sequence is 16 residues long. Trimming removed 6 bases from V and 6 bases from J; junction bases left unmatched: 16. CDR1 is SQVTM, CDR2 ANQGSEA, per germline. As DNA, the CDR3 is TGCAGCGTAGTTGGTACGACAGGGTTCGGAGCCGGGGAGCTGTTTTTT. It encodes CSVVGTTGFGAGELFF.

V is TRBV6-5 and J is TRBJ2-3; D remains ambiguous. V was clipped by 6 bases and J by 4 bases, with 11 bases between them. The CDR3 has 13 residues. Germline V gene data show CDR1 as MNHEY and CDR2 as SVGAGI. The CDR3 DNA is TGTGCCAGCAGAGCCGAGGTCCCAGATACGCAGTATTTT. Translating it yields CASRAEVPDTQYF.

The rearrangement uses TRBV11-2 and TRBJ2-5; tentative D call: TRBD1 (6 bases). Germline assignment: CDR1 SGHAT and CDR2 FQNNGV. The V and J ends lost 4 bases and 5 bases respectively, with 20 bases between them. The CDR3 loop spans 16 amino acids. In DNA form, the CDR3 reads TGTGCCAGCAGCTACTCAAGGACAGTTCGAGGGGAGACCCAGTACTTC. Amino acids: CASSYSRTVRGETQYF.

The J gene is TRBJ2-7, the V gene TRBV13, with D perhaps matching TRBD1 (5 bases). This CDR3 comprises 14 residues. The V end lost 4 bases, the J end lost 4 bases, and 14 bases lay between the germline ends. CDR1 and CDR2 from the germline V gene are PRHDT and FYEKMQ (reference sequence). Here the CDR3 DNA reads TGTGCCAGCAGCTCCAAAGGGGATGGGTACGAGCAGTACTTC. Its translation is CASSSKGDGYEQYF.